This is a list of T cell receptor beta chains from one sample in a study of shared clonotypes between healthy human individuals. Assay: immunoSEQ multiplex PCR; the TCRdb copy retains only in-frame clones and omits some. The sample yields millions of clones, 90% to 95% seen once. Specimen: naive CD4+ T cells from PBMCs. All receptors come from a man between 18 and 35 years old in good health. Some clones in this sample may be carry-over from other donors' samples. Each CDR3 is given with its conserved first and last residue. D genes are given only for firm matches. A row's size may be missing; if present it is once, few, many or a size class.

15	TRBD1	TRBV28	.	TRBJ1-2	TGTGCCAGCAGCTCCGCCCAGGGGGCGGAGAATGGCTACACCTTC	CASSSAQGAENGYTF
15	.	TRBV5-1	.	TRBJ2-1	TGCGCCAGCAGCGGGGGGGCCCTCTCCTACAATGAGCAGTTCTTC	CASSGGALSYNEQFF
14	.	TRBV27	.	TRBJ1-5	TGTGCCAGCAGTTTTAGAGGGAGCAATCAGCCCCAGCATTTT	CASSFRGSNQPQHF
13	.	TRBV6-1	.	TRBJ1-1	TGTGCCAGCAGTCTCAGGGTGAACACTGAAGCTTTCTTT	CASSLRVNTEAFF
13	.	TRBV9	.	TRBJ2-1	TGTGCCAGCAGCGTGGCCACTAGCAATGAGCAGTTCTTC	CASSVATSNEQFF
16	TRBD2	TRBV9	.	TRBJ2-3	TGTGCCAGCAGCACCCTAGCGGATACTAGCACAGATACGCAGTATTTT	CASSTLADTSTDTQYF
17	TRBD1	TRBV25-1	once	TRBJ1-6	TGTGCCAGCCGCACAGGGGGCGTTTGGTCCTATAATTCACCCCTCCACTTT	CASRTGGVWSYNSPLHF
13	TRBD1	TRBV5-1	.	TRBJ2-4	TGCGCCAGCAGCTTGACAGGGGTGGACATTCAGTACTTC	CASSLTGVDIQYF
14	.	TRBV6-1	.	TRBJ2-5	TGTGCCAGCAGTGAATTTCCAGGGTTAGAGACCCAGTACTTC	CASSEFPGLETQYF
12	.	TRBV9	.	TRBJ1-2	TGTGCCAGCAGCGTAGACGGATATGGCTACACCTTC	CASSVDGYGYTF
13	.	TRBV11-3	.	TRBJ2-7	TGTGCCAGCAGCTTTGCGCAGTTCGGCGAGCAGTACTTC	CASSFAQFGEQYF
15	.	TRBV5-4	.	TRBJ1-3	TGTGCCAGCAGCCAAGTGGGGAGCTCTGGAAACACCATATATTTT	CASSQVGSSGNTIYF
14	.	TRBV5-1	.	TRBJ1-2	TGCGCCAGCAGCTTGGTCACGGGAGACTATGGCTACACCTTC	CASSLVTGDYGYTF
15	.	TRBV11-3	.	TRBJ2-1	TGTGCCAGCAGCTTAGGGGGTGCTAGCTACAATGAGCAGTTCTTC	CASSLGGASYNEQFF
16	.	TRBV11-3	.	TRBJ2-2	TGTGCCAGCAGCCCCTCGTTTGGAGCCTCAGCCGGGGAGCTGTTTTTT	CASSPSFGASAGELFF
14	TRBD2	TRBV10-1	.	TRBJ2-3	TGCGCCAGTAGCCATAGCGGGAGCGCAGATACGCAGTATTTT	CASSHSGSADTQYF
16	.	TRBV19	.	TRBJ2-3	TGTGCCAGTAGTATAGATCTTAGCGGCGTCACAGATACGCAGTATTTT	CASSIDLSGVTDTQYF
14	.	TRBV28	.	TRBJ2-4	TGTGCCAGCACCAAGGGACTAGCCAAAAACATTCAGTACTTC	CASTKGLAKNIQYF
15	.	TRBV6-6	once	TRBJ2-4	TGTGCCAGCAGTACCTCCGGGACCGCCAAAAACATTCAGTACTTC	CASSTSGTAKNIQYF
15	TRBD2	TRBV9	.	TRBJ2-5	TGTGCCAGCAGCACCACGGGGGGGCCGTCCGGGACCCAGTACTTC	CASSTTGGPSGTQYF
13	.	TRBV6-1	.	TRBJ2-7	TGTGCAGCCTCCCTGCGGCAAACCTACGAGCAGTACTTC	CAASLRQTYEQYF
20	TRBD2	TRBV28	.	TRBJ2-6	TGTGCCAGCAGTTTATTTCAACCGGGACTAGCGGGCTCTGGGGCCAACGTCCTGACTTTC	CASSLFQPGLAGSGANVLTF
15	TRBD2	TRBV4-2	.	TRBJ2-1	TGTGCCAGCAGCCAAACTAGCGGGAGAATGAATGAGCAGTTCTTC	CASSQTSGRMNEQFF
15	.	TRBV6-6	.	TRBJ2-2	TGTGCCAGCAGCTCTCAAATTAGCGGATCCGGGGAGCTGTTTTTT	CASSSQISGSGELFF
13	.	TRBV5-8	.	TRBJ2-5	TGTGCCAGCAGCTGGAGGGTGACAGAGACCCAGTACTTC	CASSWRVTETQYF
13	.	TRBV5-6	.	TRBJ1-1	TGTGCCAGCAGCTGGGACCAGACCACTGAAGCTTTCTTT	CASSWDQTTEAFF
12	.	TRBV7-9	.	TRBJ1-3	TGTGCCATTCTGGGCTCTGGAAACACCATATATTTT	CAILGSGNTIYF
12	.	TRBV7-9	.	TRBJ2-1	TGTGCCAGCAGTCGGTGGTTCGATGAGCAGTTCTTC	CASSRWFDEQFF
16	.	TRBV18	.	TRBJ2-6	TGTGCCAGCTCACCAGCGGGGGCCTCTGGGGCCAACGTCCTGACTTTC	CASSPAGASGANVLTF
14	TRBD1	TRBV28	few	TRBJ1-1	TGTGCCAGCAGTTCCGGACAGGACCAACCCGTAGCTTTCTTT	CASSSGQDQPVAFF
14	.	TRBV6-6	.	TRBJ1-3	TGTGCCAGCAGCGCCACCTTCTCTGGAAACACCATATATTTT	CASSATFSGNTIYF
9	.	TRBV23-1	.	TRBJ2-1	TGCGCCAGCAGTCATCCCCAGTTCTTC	CASSHPQFF
13	.	TRBV5-1	.	TRBJ2-5	TGCGCCAGCAGCCCGGGGGCCCAAGAGACCCAGTACTTC	CASSPGAQETQYF
13	.	TRBV30	once	TRBJ2-2	TGTGCCTGGAGTGTATCAGGGTCCGGGGAGCTGTTTTTT	CAWSVSGSGELFF
13	.	TRBV10-3	.	TRBJ1-1	TGTGCCATCAGTGAGTCCAGGGGCACTGAAGCTTTCTTT	CAISESRGTEAFF
15	TRBD1	TRBV15	.	TRBJ2-3	TGTGCCACCAGCAGCCGGGACAGAAAGACAGATACGCAGTATTTT	CATSSRDRKTDTQYF
17	.	TRBV10-3	.	TRBJ2-2	TGTGCCATCAGTGCCTCTCAAGGGGGGCCGAACACCGGGGAGCTGTTTTTT	CAISASQGGPNTGELFF
15	.	TRBV9	.	TRBJ1-2	TGTGCCAGCAGCGCGCCTCGGGGGGCAGGCTATGGCTACACCTTC	CASSAPRGAGYGYTF
20	TRBD1	TRBV7-8	.	TRBJ1-2	TGTGCCAGCAGCTTCACACGACTCCGGGACAGGGGGCGTAGTAACCATGGCTACACCTTC	CASSFTRLRDRGRSNHGYTF
15	.	TRBV4-2	.	TRBJ1-6	TGTGCCAGCAGCCAAGAAGTGGTCTCCAATTCACCCCTCCACTTT	CASSQEVVSNSPLHF
13	.	TRBV6-4	.	TRBJ1-2	TGTGCCAGCAGTGACGGGGATACCTATGGCTACACCTTC	CASSDGDTYGYTF
14	TRBD1	TRBV25-1	.	TRBJ2-7	TGTGCCAGCAGGAAACCAGGGGGCTCCTACGAGCAGTACTTC	CASRKPGGSYEQYF
14	.	TRBV7-8	.	TRBJ1-4	TGTGCCAGCAGCTTACAAACGCAGGATGAAAAACTGTTTTTT	CASSLQTQDEKLFF
11	.	TRBV28	.	TRBJ1-5	TGTGCCAGCAGCTCAGACCGGGCCCAGCATTTT	CASSSDRAQHF
15	.	TRBV9	.	TRBJ2-1	TGTGCCAGCGCCAACACAGGGAGCTCCTACAATGAGCAGTTCTTC	CASANTGSSYNEQFF
16	.	TRBV5-1	.	TRBJ1-1	TGCGCCAGCAGCTTGGACTACAGGGAGGGTGCCACTGAAGCTTTCTTT	CASSLDYREGATEAFF
13	TRBD1	TRBV18	.	TRBJ1-2	TGTGCCAGCTCATACAAACAGGGGGCTGGCTACACCTTC	CASSYKQGAGYTF
12	.	TRBV28	.	TRBJ1-1	TGTGCCAGCAAACCCCATACCACCCGGGCTTTCTTT	CASKPHTTRAFF
19	TRBD1	TRBV5-1	.	TRBJ2-2	TGCGCCAGCAGCATACCGGGACAGTGGGCCAGTTCGAACACCGGGGAGCTGTTTTTT	CASSIPGQWASSNTGELFF
14	TRBD2	TRBV28	.	TRBJ2-2	TGTGCCAGCTTACGCGGGAGGGACACCGGGGAGCTGTTTTTT	CASLRGRDTGELFF
17	.	TRBV28	.	TRBJ1-5	TGTGCCAGCAGCCGTACGGGGGGAGGCAGGCCCAATCAGCCCCAGCATTTT	CASSRTGGGRPNQPQHF
12	.	TRBV29-1	.	TRBJ1-1	TGCAGCGTGACGGGTCCTAACACTGAAGCTTTCTTT	CSVTGPNTEAFF
12	.	TRBV18	.	TRBJ1-2	TGTGCCAGCTCACCACCGGGGGCAGACTACACCTTC	CASSPPGADYTF
11	.	TRBV6-1	.	TRBJ2-5	TGTGCCACCCGATACCAAGAGACCCAGTACTTC	CATRYQETQYF
13	.	TRBV30	.	TRBJ1-4	TGTGCCTGGAGTCGGAGGCTTAATGAAAAACTGTTTTTT	CAWSRRLNEKLFF
15	TRBD2	TRBV5-1	.	TRBJ2-3	TGCGCCAGCAGCTTGGTTCGGCGGGAGGCAGATACGCAGTATTTT	CASSLVRREADTQYF
12	.	TRBV2	.	TRBJ2-5	TGTGCCAGCTTGAGCGACCAAGAGACCCAGTACTTC	CASLSDQETQYF
14	.	TRBV12-5	.	TRBJ1-2	TGTGCTAGTGGGCCGAATGGGGACAACTATGGCTACACCTTC	CASGPNGDNYGYTF
13	.	TRBV14	.	TRBJ1-2	TGTGCCAGCAGCCAAGTAGAAAGGGGGGGCTACACCTTC	CASSQVERGGYTF